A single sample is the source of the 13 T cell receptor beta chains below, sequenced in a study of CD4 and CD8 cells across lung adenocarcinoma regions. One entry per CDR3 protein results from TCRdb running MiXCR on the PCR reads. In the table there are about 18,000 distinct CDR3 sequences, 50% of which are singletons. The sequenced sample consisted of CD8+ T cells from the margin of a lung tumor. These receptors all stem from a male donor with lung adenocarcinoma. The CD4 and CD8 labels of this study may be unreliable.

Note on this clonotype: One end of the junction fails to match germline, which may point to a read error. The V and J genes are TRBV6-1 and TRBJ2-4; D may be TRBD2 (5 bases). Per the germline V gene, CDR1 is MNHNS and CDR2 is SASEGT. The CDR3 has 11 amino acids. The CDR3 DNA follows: TGTGTCAGCATCGGCGGGTCCATTCAGTACTTC. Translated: CVSIGGSIQYF.

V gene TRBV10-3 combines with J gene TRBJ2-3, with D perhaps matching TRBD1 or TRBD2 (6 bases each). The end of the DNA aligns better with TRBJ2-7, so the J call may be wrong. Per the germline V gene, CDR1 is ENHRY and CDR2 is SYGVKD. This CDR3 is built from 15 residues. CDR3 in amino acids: CAAGYGGRGPDTQYF. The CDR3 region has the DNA TGTGCCGCGGGGTACGGGGGCCGCGGCCCAGATACGCAGTACTTC.

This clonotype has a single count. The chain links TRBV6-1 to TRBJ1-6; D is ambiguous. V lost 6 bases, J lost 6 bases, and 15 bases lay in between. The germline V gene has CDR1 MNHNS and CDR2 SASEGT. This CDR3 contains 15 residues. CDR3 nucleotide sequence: TGTGCCAGCAGCCAATTGGCGGGTTCTAATTCACCCCTCCACTTT. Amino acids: CASSQLAGSNSPLHF.

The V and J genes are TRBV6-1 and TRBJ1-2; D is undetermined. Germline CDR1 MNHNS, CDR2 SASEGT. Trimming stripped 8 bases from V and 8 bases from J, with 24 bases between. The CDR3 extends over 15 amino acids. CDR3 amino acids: CASSLRGPYPSGYTF. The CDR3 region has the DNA TGTGCCAGCTCCCTTCGTGGGCCCTATCCCTCCGGCTACACCTTC.

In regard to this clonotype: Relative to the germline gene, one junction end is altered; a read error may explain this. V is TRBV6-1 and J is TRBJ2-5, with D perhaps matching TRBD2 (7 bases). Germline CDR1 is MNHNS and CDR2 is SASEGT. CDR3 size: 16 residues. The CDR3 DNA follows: TGTGCCAGCGGGGGGGCCGGGGCAGGTGATGGGGAGACCCAGTATTTC. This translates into CASGGAGAGDGETQYF.

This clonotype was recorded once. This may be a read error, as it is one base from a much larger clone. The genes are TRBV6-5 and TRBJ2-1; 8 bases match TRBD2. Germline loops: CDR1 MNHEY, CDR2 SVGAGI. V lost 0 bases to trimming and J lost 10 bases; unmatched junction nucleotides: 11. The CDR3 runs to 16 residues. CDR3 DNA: TGTGCCAGCAGTTACTCAACTAGCGGTCCCGCCTACGAGCAGTTCTTC. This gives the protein CASSYSTSGPAYEQFF.

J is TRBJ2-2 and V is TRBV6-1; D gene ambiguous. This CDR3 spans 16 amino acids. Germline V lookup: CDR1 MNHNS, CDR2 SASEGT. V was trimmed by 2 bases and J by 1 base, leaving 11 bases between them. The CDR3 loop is CASSETWSGNTGELFF. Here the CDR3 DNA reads TGTGCCAGCAGTGAAACGTGGAGTGGGAACACCGGGGAGCTGTTTTTT.

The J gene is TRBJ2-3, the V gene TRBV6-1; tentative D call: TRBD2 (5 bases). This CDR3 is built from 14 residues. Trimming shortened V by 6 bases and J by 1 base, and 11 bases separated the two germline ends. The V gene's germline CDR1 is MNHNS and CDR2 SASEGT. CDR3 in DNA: TGTGCCAGCAGACTAGGACTCGGCACAGATACGCAGTATTTT. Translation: CASRLGLGTDTQYF.

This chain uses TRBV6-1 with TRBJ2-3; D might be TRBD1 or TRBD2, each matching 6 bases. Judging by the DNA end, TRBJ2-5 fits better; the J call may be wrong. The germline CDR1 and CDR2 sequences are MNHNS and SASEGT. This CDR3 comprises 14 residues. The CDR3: CASKRTGGEETQYF. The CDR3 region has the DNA TGTGCCAGCAAGCGGACCGGGGGCGAGGAGACCCAGTACTTC.

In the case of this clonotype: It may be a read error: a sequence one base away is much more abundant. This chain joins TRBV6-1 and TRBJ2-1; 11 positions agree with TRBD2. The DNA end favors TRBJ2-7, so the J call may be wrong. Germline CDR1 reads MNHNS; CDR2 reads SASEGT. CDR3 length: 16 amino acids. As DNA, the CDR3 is TGTGCCAGCAGCGCGTCTTTAGCGGGAGGGGTAAATGAGCAGTACTTC. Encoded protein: CASSASLAGGVNEQYF.

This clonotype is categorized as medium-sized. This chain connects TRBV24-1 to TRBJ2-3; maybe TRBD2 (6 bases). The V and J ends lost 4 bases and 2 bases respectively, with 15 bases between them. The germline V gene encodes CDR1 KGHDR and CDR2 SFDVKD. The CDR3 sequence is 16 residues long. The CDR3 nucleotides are TGTGCCACCAGTGAGACTAGGGTGGGCTACACAGATACGCAGTATTTT. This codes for CATSETRVGYTDTQYF.

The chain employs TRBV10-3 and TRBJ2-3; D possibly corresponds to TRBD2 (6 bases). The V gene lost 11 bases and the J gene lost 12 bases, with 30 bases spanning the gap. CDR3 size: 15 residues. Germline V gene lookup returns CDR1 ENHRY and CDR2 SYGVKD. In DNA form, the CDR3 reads TGTGCCGGGGGGTACTGGCGACGCGGCCCAGAGACACAGTATTTT. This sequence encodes CAGGYWRRGPETQYF.

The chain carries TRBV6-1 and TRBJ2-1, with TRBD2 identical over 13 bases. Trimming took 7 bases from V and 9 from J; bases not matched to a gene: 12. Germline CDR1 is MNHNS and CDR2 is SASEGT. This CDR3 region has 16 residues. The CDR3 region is CASKATGTSGIGEQFF. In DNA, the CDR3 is TGTGCCAGCAAGGCAACCGGGACTAGCGGGATTGGTGAGCAGTTCTTC.